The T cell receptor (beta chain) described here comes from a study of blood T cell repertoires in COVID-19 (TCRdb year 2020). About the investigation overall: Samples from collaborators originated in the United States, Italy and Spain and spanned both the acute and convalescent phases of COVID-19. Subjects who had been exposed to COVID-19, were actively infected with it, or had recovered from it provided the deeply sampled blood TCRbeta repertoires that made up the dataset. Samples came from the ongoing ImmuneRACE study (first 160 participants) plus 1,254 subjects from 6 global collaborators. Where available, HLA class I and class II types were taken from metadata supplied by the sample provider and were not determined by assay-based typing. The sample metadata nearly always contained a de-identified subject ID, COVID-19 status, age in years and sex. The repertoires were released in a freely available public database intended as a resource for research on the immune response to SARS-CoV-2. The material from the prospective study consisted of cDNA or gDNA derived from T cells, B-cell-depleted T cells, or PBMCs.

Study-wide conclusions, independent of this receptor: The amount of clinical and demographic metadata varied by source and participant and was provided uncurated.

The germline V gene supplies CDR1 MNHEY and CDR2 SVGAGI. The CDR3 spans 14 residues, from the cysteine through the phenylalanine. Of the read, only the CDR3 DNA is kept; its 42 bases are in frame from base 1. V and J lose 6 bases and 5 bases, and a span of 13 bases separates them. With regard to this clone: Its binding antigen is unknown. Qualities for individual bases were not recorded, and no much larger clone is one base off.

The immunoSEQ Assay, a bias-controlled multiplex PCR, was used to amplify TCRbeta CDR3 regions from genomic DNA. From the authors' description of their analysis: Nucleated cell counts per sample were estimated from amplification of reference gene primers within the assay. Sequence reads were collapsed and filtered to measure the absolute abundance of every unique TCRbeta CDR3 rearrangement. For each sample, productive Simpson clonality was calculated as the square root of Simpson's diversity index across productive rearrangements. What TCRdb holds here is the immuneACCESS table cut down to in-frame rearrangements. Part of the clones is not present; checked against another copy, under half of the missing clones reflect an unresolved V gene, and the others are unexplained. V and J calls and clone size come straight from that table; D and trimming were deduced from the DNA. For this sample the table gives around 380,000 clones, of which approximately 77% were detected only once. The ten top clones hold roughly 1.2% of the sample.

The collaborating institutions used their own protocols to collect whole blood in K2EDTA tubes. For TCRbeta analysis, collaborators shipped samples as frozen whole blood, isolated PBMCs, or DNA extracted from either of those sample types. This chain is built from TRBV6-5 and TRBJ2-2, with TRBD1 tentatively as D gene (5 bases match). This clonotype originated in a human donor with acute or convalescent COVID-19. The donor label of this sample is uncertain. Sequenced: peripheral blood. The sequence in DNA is TGTGCCAGCAGGCTCAGGGTAGAGACCGGGGAGCTGTTTTTT. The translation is CASRLRVETGELFF.